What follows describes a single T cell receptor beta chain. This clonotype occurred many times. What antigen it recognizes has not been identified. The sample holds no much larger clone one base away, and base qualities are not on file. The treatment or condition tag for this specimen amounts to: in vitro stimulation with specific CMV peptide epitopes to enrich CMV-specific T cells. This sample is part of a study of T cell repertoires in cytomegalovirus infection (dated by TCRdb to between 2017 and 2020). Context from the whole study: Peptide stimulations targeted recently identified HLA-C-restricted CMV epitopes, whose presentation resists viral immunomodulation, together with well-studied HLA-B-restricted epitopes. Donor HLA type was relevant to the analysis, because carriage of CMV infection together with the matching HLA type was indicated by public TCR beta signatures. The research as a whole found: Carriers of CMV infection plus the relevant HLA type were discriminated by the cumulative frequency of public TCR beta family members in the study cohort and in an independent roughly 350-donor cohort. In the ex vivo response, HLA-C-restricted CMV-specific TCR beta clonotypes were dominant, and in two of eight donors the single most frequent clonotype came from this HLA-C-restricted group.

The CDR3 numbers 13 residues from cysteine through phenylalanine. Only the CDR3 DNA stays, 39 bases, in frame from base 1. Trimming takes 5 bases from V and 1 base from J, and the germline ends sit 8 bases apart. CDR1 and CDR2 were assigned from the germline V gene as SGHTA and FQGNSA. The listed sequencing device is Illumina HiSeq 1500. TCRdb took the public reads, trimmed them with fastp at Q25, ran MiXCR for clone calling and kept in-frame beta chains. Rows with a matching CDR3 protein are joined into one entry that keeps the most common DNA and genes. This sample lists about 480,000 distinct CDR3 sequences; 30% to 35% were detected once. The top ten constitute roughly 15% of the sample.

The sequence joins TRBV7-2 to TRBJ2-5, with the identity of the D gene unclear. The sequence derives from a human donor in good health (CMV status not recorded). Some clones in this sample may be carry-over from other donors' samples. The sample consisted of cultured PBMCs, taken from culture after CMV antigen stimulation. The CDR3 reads CASSRTPQETQYF. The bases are TGTGCCAGCAGCCGAACACCCCAAGAGACCCAGTACTTC.